These T cell receptor beta chains were read from a single sample in a study of chemoradiotherapy in HPV16-positive cancers. This table comes from immunoSEQ multiplex PCR, and its TCRdb copy is limited to in-frame clones, with some not included. Of fewer than 8,000 clones in the sample, over 75% are singletons; the top ten hold 7% to 9%. Material: tumor tissue, obtained from a patient who underwent chemoradiotherapy. The receptors shown here come from a human donor with HPV-associated anogenital cancer. Each CDR3 is given with its conserved first and last residue. The D gene is left open where the match is weak. The listing skips clone size in some rows; elsewhere it reads once, few, many or a size class.

TRBJ2-3,TRBD2,NA,TRBV2,CASSEGSGANTDTQYF
TRBJ1-5,TRBD1,NA,TRBV7-8,CASSHPGTASNQPQHF
TRBJ2-3,NA,NA,TRBV11-2,CASSLGGLSDTQYF
TRBJ2-3,NA,NA,TRBV19,CASRVEGTDTQYF
TRBJ1-2,TRBD1,NA,TRBV29-1,CSVDSGTVWDGYTF
TRBJ2-7,NA,NA,TRBV7-2,CASSLDPRSSYEQYF
TRBJ2-3,NA,NA,TRBV6-5,CASTPGRGRTDTQYF
TRBJ1-2,TRBD1,NA,TRBV28,CASSFTGGGSYTF
TRBJ1-4,NA,once,TRBV18,CASSTGSNEKLFF
TRBJ2-7,TRBD2,NA,TRBV5-6,CASSRLAGGTYEQYF
TRBJ2-1,NA,NA,TRBV21-1,CASNRLPKHYNEQFF
TRBJ1-3,NA,NA,TRBV12-5,CASALGGAGNTIYF
TRBJ2-5,TRBD1,NA,TRBV5-1,CASSPGQVGETQYF
TRBJ1-2,NA,NA,TRBV6-5,CASSYSSTSFYGYTF
TRBJ1-6,TRBD1,NA,TRBV19,CASSWGQGVSPLHF
TRBJ2-1,NA,NA,TRBV5-4,CASSLGGAAGHNEQFF
TRBJ1-4,NA,once,TRBV11-3,CASSRGLQNEKLFF
TRBJ2-5,NA,NA,TRBV5-5,CASSLKPLQQFQETQYF
TRBJ1-1,NA,NA,TRBV5-6,CASSWSGALHRNTEAFF
TRBJ2-2,TRBD1,NA,TRBV7-3,CASSPIGGPPDTGELFF
TRBJ2-1,NA,NA,TRBV9,CASSVVGERNPYNEQFF
TRBJ2-5,NA,NA,TRBV5-1,CASSVEGQKETQYF
TRBJ2-7,NA,NA,TRBV4-2,CASSQDRVARDEQYF
TRBJ1-6,NA,NA,TRBV13,CASSLGLPGSNSPLHF
TRBJ2-7,TRBD2,NA,TRBV7-8,CASSLIGPSGRAVGEQYF
TRBJ2-3,TRBD2,NA,TRBV4-1,CASATAGVNTDTQYF
TRBJ1-5,NA,NA,TRBV7-9,CASATSYSNQPQHF
TRBJ1-1,NA,NA,TRBV7-9,CASSLAGNTEAFF
TRBJ2-3,NA,NA,TRBV7-3,CASSLLPTQRPKDTQYF
TRBJ2-2,NA,NA,TRBV5-5,CASSLEGGKGSAGELFF
TRBJ2-1,TRBD2,NA,TRBV5-1,CASSTGLADPNEQFF
TRBJ1-2,NA,NA,TRBV11-3,CASSQIDGYTF
TRBJ2-1,NA,few,TRBV7-8,CASSPPRRLRGEDDNEQFF
TRBJ1-1,NA,NA,TRBV30,CAWSRENTEAFF
TRBJ2-7,TRBD2,NA,TRBV12-5,CASGSGTGTSGYEQYF
TRBJ2-3,NA,NA,TRBV6-1,CASSPGSSTDTQYF
TRBJ2-1,NA,NA,TRBV19,CASTGLLIYNEQFF
TRBJ2-3,NA,NA,TRBV5-1,CASSLASGTDTQYF
TRBJ1-4,NA,NA,TRBV19,CASRRLATNEKLFF
TRBJ2-1,TRBD2,NA,TRBV30,CAWSLGTSGEITDNEQFF
TRBJ1-1,NA,NA,TRBV4-1,CASSPRQPAMNTEAFF
TRBJ2-5,NA,NA,TRBV13,CASSLGPAEETQYF
TRBJ2-4,NA,NA,TRBV7-9,CASSFSMEKNIQYF
TRBJ2-5,TRBD2,NA,TRBV2,CASGGWREGRETQYF
TRBJ2-1,NA,few,TRBV6-5,CASSIQGSYNEQFF
TRBJ1-4,TRBD1,once,TRBV27,CASRARQGVGEKLFF
TRBJ2-1,NA,NA,TRBV7-3,CASSIGYYNEQFF
TRBJ1-3,NA,NA,TRBV25-1,CASSPPSRGRNTIYF
TRBJ1-2,NA,NA,TRBV11-2,CASSQRAITPNYGYTF
TRBJ2-1,TRBD2,NA,TRBV30,CAWSVRGGTIEQFF
TRBJ2-5,TRBD1,once,TRBV5-1,CASSGTAFQETQYF
TRBJ1-2,NA,NA,TRBV15,CATSRDRGEVFSGYTF
TRBJ1-5,TRBD1,few,TRBV4-2,CASSSTGPNQPQHF
TRBJ2-7,NA,NA,TRBV5-1,CASSLGWGRELYEQYF